Following are 24 T cell receptor beta chains from one sample sequenced in a study of shared clonotypes between healthy human individuals. TCRdb's copy holds only in-frame clones and misses some; the assay was immunoSEQ multiplex PCR. The sample records around 700,000 clones, about two thirds being singletons. The sample comprised memory CD4+ T cells sorted from blood. Subset: CD45RA-negative fraction. All receptors derive from a woman aged 30 to 39 in good health.

The chain couples TRBV27 to TRBJ2-1, with 9 bases that match TRBD1. V shed 6 bases, J shed 8 bases, and the junction held 11 bases outside the gene matches. The CDR3 is 15 amino acids. Germline CDR1 MNHEY, CDR2 SMNVEV (reference sequence). CDR3 DNA sequence: TGTGCCAGCAGCTCAGGGACAGGGTCGTTTGATGAGCAGTTCTTC. It is translated as CASSSGTGSFDEQFF.

The V and J genes are TRBV11-2 and TRBJ2-1, with TRBD2 matching over 7 bases. The CDR3 is 14 amino acids. Trimming at V came to 5 bases and at J to 8 bases, leaving 9 bases not matched to a gene. Germline CDR1 and CDR2: SGHAT and FQNNGV. The CDR3: CASSPGLVGDEQFF. CDR3 sequence (DNA): TGTGCCAGCAGCCCCGGACTAGTAGGCGATGAGCAGTTCTTC.

The V call is TRBV14, the J call TRBJ2-2, with a weak D call TRBD2 (5 bases). The CDR3 has 19 amino acids. Germline-derived CDR1 and CDR2 are SGHDN and FVKESK. V was trimmed by 0 bases and J by 2 bases, leaving 19 bases between them. Here the CDR3 DNA reads TGTGCCAGCAGCCAAGATGGTAGCGACCGTGCGATCAACACCGGGGAGCTGTTTTTT. Its translation: CASSQDGSDRAINTGELFF.

This clone appeared once. The rearrangement uses TRBV18 and TRBJ2-7, with 9 bases lining up with TRBD1. Germline V gene data show CDR1 as KGHSH and CDR2 as LQKENI. The CDR3 runs to 14 residues. V shed 4 bases and J 4 bases; nucleotides not matched to a gene: 5. CDR3 coding DNA: TGTGCCAGCTCACTAAGGGACAGGGTATACGAGCAGTACTTC. It codes for CASSLRDRVYEQYF.

V is TRBV5-4 and J is TRBJ2-1, with 7 nucleotides matching TRBD2. Trimming removed 3 bases from V and 8 bases from J; junction bases left unmatched: 11. The germline gives CDR1 SGHNT, CDR2 YYREEE (reference sequence). The CDR3 is made up of 15 amino acids. This CDR3 is CASSSAGLLRDEQFF. The CDR3 DNA follows: TGTGCCAGCAGCTCAGCGGGACTACTACGGGATGAGCAGTTCTTC.

This sequence joins TRBV7-3 and TRBJ2-3; D is unclear. V gave up 4 bases and J gave up 0 bases, with 8 bases separating them. The germline V gene has CDR1 SGHTA and CDR2 FQGTGA. CDR3 size: 14 residues. The CDR3 spells CASSYGRSTDTQYF. Written as DNA, the CDR3 is TGTGCCAGCAGCTACGGACGAAGCACAGATACGCAGTATTTT.

Worth noting for this clone: This may arise from a read error, as a much more abundant clone is one base away. This specimen includes other DNA sequences encoding the same CDR3. V usage is TRBV5-1 and J usage is TRBJ2-1, with TRBD2 matching over 9 bases. Germline CDR1 and CDR2: SGHRS and YFSETQ. V gave up 0 bases and J gave up 4 bases; unmatched junction bases: 2. This CDR3 is 15 amino acids long. The DNA for the CDR3 is TGCGCCAGCAGCTTGGCTAGCGGGGCATACAATGAGCAGTTCTTC. The encoded protein is CASSLASGAYNEQFF. Full variable domain (rest looked up from reference TRBV5-1 and TRBJ2-1): KAGVTQTPRYLIKTRGQQVTLSCSPISGHRSVSWYQQTPGQGLQFLFEYFSETQRNKGNFPGRFSGRQFSNSRSEMNVSTLELGDSALYLCASSLASGAYNEQFFGPGTRLTVL.

This chain uses TRBV28 with TRBJ2-2; a possible D gene is TRBD2 (5 bases). The CDR3 length is 14 residues. Germline CDR1 and CDR2: MDHEN and SYDVKM. V shed 6 bases and J shed 3 bases, with 11 bases lying between them. CDR3 DNA sequence: TGTGCCAGCAGCGACTTCGGGGACACCGGGGAGCTGTTTTTT. Translated, it gives CASSDFGDTGELFF.

This CDR3 reads CAWSRGTGDQPQHF. The CDR3 nucleotides read TGTGCCTGGAGTAGGGGGACAGGGGATCAGCCCCAGCATTTT. The gene calls are TRBV30 and TRBJ1-5, with TRBD1 matching 10 bases. V lost 2 bases, J lost 5 bases, and 3 bases stayed unmatched. Germline V gene sequence: CDR1 GTSNPN, CDR2 SVGIG (reference sequence). This CDR3 spans 14 amino acids.

This chain connects TRBV18 to TRBJ2-7, with 9 bases aligning to TRBD1. This CDR3 contains 16 residues. Germline V gene sequence: CDR1 KGHSH, CDR2 LQKENI. Unmatched junction bases numbered 10, after V lost 2 bases and J lost 5 bases. The CDR3 DNA reads as TGTGCCAGCTCACCAGGGATCGACAGGGGGTTCGACGAGCAGTACTTC. This codes for CASSPGIDRGFDEQYF.

The chain is built from TRBV28 and TRBJ1-5; 7 nucleotides match TRBD1. There are 16 residues in the CDR3. The V gene end was trimmed by 6 bases and the J gene end by 7 bases; junction bases not matched to a gene: 15. CDR1 and CDR2 (germline): MDHEN, SYDVKM. CDR3 sequence reads: CASRWSYRQGGQPQHF. The CDR3 DNA sequence: TGTGCCAGCAGATGGTCTTACCGACAGGGAGGGCAGCCCCAGCATTTT. The whole variable domain, filled in from reference TRBV28 and TRBJ1-5, reads DVKVTQSSRYLVKRTGEKVFLECVQDMDHENMFWYRQDPGLGLRLIYFSYDVKMKEKGDIPEGYSVSREKKERFSLILESASTNQTSMYLCASRWSYRQGGQPQHFGDGTRLSIL.

This chain connects TRBV7-3 to TRBJ1-5; TRBD1 agrees at 10 bases. Per the germline V gene, CDR1 is SGHTA and CDR2 is FQGTGA. Trimming took 6 bases from V and 1 from J; bases not matched to a gene: 6. This CDR3 contains 16 residues. The CDR3 sequence: CASSSLDRGSNQPQHF. In nucleotides, the CDR3 is TGTGCCAGCAGTTCCCTGGACAGGGGGAGCAATCAGCCCCAGCATTTT. The full variable domain, completed using reference TRBV7-3 and TRBJ1-5, is GAGVSQTPSNKVTEKGKYVELRCDPISGHTALYWYRQSLGQGPEFLIYFQGTGAADDSGLPNDRFFAVRPEGSVSTLKIQRTERGDSAVYLCASSSLDRGSNQPQHFGDGTRLSIL.

The genes are TRBV18 and TRBJ2-7; TRBD2 matches at 8 bases. This CDR3 comprises 16 residues. Germline CDR1 KGHSH, CDR2 LQKENI. The junction had 9 bases not matched to a gene; V was cut back by 2 bases and J by 3 bases. Written as DNA, the CDR3 is TGTGCCAGCTCACCAGTAAGCGGGAGTCTTAACTACGAGCAGTACTTC. This sequence encodes CASSPVSGSLNYEQYF.

The chain links TRBV7-2 to TRBJ2-3, with TRBD2 as a possible D gene (5 bases). The CDR3 runs to 15 residues. V lost 1 base and J 9 bases, leaving 17 bases between the germline ends. CDR1 is SGHTA and CDR2 is FQGNSA in the germline V gene. Here the CDR3 DNA reads TGTGCCAGCAGCTTAGATCGAGACTATGGAACCACGCAGTATTTT. This sequence encodes CASSLDRDYGTTQYF.

The CDR3 reads CASTVSRTGDEKLFF. CDR3 coding DNA: TGTGCCAGTACAGTATCCCGGACAGGGGACGAAAAACTGTTTTTT. The V call is TRBV19, the J call TRBJ1-4; 9 bases are shared with TRBD1. Germline CDR1 LNHDA, CDR2 SQIVND (reference sequence). Trimming took 7 bases from V and 8 from J; bases not matched to a gene: 11. The CDR3 has 15 amino acids.

Comment on this clone: This may be a read error: a much more frequent sequence differs by one nucleotide. The chain carries TRBV7-9 and TRBJ1-1, with D unresolved. Trimming took 3 bases from V and 1 from J, leaving 6 bases between them. This CDR3 has 13 residues. Germline CDR1 reads SEHNR; CDR2 reads FQNEAQ (reference sequence). The CDR3 DNA reads as TGTGCCAGCAGCTTTGGGGAGAACACTGAAGCTTTCTTT. This sequence encodes CASSFGENTEAFF.

The chain has TRBV19 and TRBJ2-1; TRBD1 matches at 7 bases. Germline V CDR1 and CDR2: LNHDA, SQIVND (reference sequence). V was clipped by 3 bases and J by 8 bases; unmatched bases: 7. This CDR3 spans 14 amino acids. CDR3 nucleotides: TGTGCCAGTAGTATTAGGGCGCAGGGGGATGAGCAGTTCTTC. Translation gives CASSIRAQGDEQFF.

This chain links TRBV6-1 with TRBJ2-7, with no clear D. The V end lost 6 bases, the J end lost 5 bases, and 11 bases lay between the germline ends. Germline values: CDR1 MNHNS, CDR2 SASEGT. The CDR3 length is 12 residues. This chain's CDR3 is CASRVQSDEQYF. CDR3 coding DNA: TGTGCCAGCAGAGTTCAGTCGGACGAGCAGTACTTC.

This chain links TRBV5-4 with TRBJ1-2; no definite D call. There are 13 residues in the CDR3. Germline CDR1 reads SGHNT; CDR2 reads YYREEE (reference sequence). Trimming removed 6 bases from V and 0 bases from J, with 9 bases in between. The DNA of the CDR3 is TGTGCCAGCAAGCGCGGACCTAACTATGGCTACACCTTC. It yields the protein CASKRGPNYGYTF.

About this clone itself: A junction boundary mismatches the germline segment, possibly from a read error. The rearrangement joins TRBV10-3 to TRBJ2-7; no definite D call. This CDR3 is 13 amino acids long. In germline, CDR1 is ENHRY, CDR2 SYGVKD. Here the CDR3 reads CASSQSSSYEQYF. CDR3 in DNA: TGTGCCAGCAGTCAATCGTCCTCCTACGAGCAGTACTTC.

This clone has just one count. This chain connects TRBV4-1 to TRBJ1-5, with 9 bases lining up with TRBD1. CDR3 length equals 17 residues. Germline loops: CDR1 MGHRA, CDR2 YSYEKL. V was clipped by 0 bases and J by 5 bases; unmatched bases: 8. As DNA, the CDR3 is TGCGCCAGCAGCCAAGATCCCGGGGACAGGGAGTATCAGCCCCAGCATTTT. This translates into CASSQDPGDREYQPQHF.

This sequence joins TRBV18 and TRBJ2-6; no clear D. This CDR3 has 17 amino acids. Germline CDR1 KGHSH, CDR2 LQKENI. V lost 6 bases, J lost 0 bases, and 15 bases lay in between. The CDR3 reads CASSLRGETSGANVLTF. The CDR3, as DNA: TGTGCCAGCTCCCTACGAGGAGAGACCTCTGGGGCCAACGTCCTGACTTTC.

The chain recombines TRBV28 with TRBJ2-2, with D perhaps TRBD2 (5 bases). The CDR3 has 14 residues. Trimming left V 7 bases short and J 5 bases short, with 14 bases between. Germline assignment: CDR1 MDHEN and CDR2 SYDVKM. The CDR3 sequence is CASIESAGTGELFF. For the CDR3, the DNA is TGTGCCAGCATAGAGTCGGCGGGTACCGGGGAGCTGTTTTTT.

This clone was seen only a few times. The chain links TRBV6-1 to TRBJ1-2, with D perhaps matching TRBD1 (6 bases). The CDR3 totals 13 residues. V shed 7 bases and J shed 1 base, with 10 bases lying between them. Germline V gene data show CDR1 as MNHNS and CDR2 as SASEGT. CDR3 coding DNA: TGTGCCAGCATTGCAGGGGTTAACTATGGCTACACCTTC. It translates to CASIAGVNYGYTF.